This T cell receptor beta chain was retrieved from a study of post-analysis software for immune sequencing data. On the study more broadly: The disease courses spanned relapsing-remitting, secondary progressive and progressive-relapsing forms of multiple sclerosis.

With 11 bases removed from V and 0 bases from J, the gap between germline ends came to 19 bases. CDR1 and CDR2 (germline): MNHNY, SVGAGI (reference sequence). The CDR3 length is 15 residues. Unique molecular identifiers were carried by the TCR beta cDNA libraries. The source material, roughly 0.9 to 11 million T cells, gave rise to about 460,000 cDNA molecules. Each CDR3 protein gets one entry after TCRdb re-called the PCR reads with MiXCR. This table has 800,000 to 950,000 distinct CDR3 sequences, approximately 53% appearing once. Study results and caveats: Patients carried a few TRBV segments more frequently than controls did, and TRBV5-6, TRBV5-1 and TRBV20-1 were among them. Samples sharing a preparation batch grouped tightly together when assessed by F measure. Controls' normalized Chao1 diversity significantly exceeded that of multiple sclerosis patients.

With respect to this clonotype: Its antigen is unidentified.

The V gene is TRBV6-6, the J gene TRBJ1-2; D is unresolved. The sequenced material came from blood. The source of this sequence is a girl under 18 with multiple sclerosis. CDR3: CARLPPGRANYGYTF. Here the CDR3 DNA reads TGTGCCCGCCTCCCCCCCGGGCGAGCTAACTATGGCTACACCTTC.